Sequencing of this T cell receptor beta chain was carried out in a study of identical twins. This clonotype has a count of ten or more. What it binds is unknown. Broader study findings: Carriage of fewer insertions was seen in abundant cord blood beta clonotypes, whereas memory repertoires showed none. Within twin pairs, the out-of-frame alpha sequences they shared showed excess low generation probability. There was more out-of-frame TCR alpha sharing in monozygotic twins than models estimated.

TCRdb called the 5' RACE reads again in MiXCR, with one record for every CDR3 protein. The sample records 690,000 or so distinct CDR3 sequences, 8% to 9% being singletons. Between the trimmed V and J ends, which lost 6 bases and 5 bases, there was a span of 16 bases. The CDR3 sequence is 15 residues long. In germline, CDR1 is MNHEY, CDR2 SVGEGT. The sample was also reused in another study, on yellow fever vaccine responses in identical twins. As that study records: In identical twins, vaccine T cell responses appeared partly shared and partly individual.

The chain uses TRBV6-2 or TRBV6-3 and TRBJ2-2; D remains unclear. The sequencing sample was made of PBMCs. The origin of this receptor is a woman under 30 in good health. The CDR3 protein is CASSNLGLGTGELFF. The CDR3 DNA is TGTGCCAGCAGCAATCTGGGGTTGGGGACCGGGGAGCTGTTTTTT.